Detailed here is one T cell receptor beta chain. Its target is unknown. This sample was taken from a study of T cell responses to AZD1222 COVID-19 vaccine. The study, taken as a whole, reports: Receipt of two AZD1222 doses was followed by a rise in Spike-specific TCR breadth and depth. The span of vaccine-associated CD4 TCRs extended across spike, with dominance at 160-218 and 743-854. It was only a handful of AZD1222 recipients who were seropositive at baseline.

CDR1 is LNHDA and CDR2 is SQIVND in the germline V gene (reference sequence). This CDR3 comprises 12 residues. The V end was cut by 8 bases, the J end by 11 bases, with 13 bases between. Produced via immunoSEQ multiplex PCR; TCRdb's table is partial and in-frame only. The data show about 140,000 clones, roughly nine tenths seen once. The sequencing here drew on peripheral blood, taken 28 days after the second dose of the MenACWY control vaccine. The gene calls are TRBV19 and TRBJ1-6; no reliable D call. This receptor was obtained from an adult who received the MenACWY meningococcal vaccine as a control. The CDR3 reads CASGPQDPPLHF. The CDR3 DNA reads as TGTGCCAGTGGACCTCAGGACCCACCCCTCCACTTT.